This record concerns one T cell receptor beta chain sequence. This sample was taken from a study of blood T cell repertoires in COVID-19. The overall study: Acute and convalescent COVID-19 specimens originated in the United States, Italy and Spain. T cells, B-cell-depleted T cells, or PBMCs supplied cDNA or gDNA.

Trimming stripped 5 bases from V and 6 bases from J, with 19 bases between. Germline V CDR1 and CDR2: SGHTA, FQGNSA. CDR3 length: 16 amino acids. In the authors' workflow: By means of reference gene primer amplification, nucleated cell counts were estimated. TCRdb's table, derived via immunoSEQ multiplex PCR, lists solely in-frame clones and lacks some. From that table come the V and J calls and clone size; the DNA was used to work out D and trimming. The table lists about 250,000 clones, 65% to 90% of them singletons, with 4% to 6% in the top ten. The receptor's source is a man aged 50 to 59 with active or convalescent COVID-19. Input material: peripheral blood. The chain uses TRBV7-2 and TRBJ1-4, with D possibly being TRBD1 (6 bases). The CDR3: CASSRMVGGLYEKLFF. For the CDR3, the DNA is TGTGCCAGCAGCCGTATGGTCGGGGGGCTATATGAAAAACTGTTTTTT.